This T cell receptor beta chain emerged from a study of blood T cell repertoires in COVID-19. Measured with immunoSEQ multiplex PCR; TCRdb has only the in-frame clones, and not every one. The table has roughly 100,000 clones, roughly 80% seen once. Trimming took off 5 bases at V and 2 bases at J, with 12 bases between the two ends. Germline V gives CDR1 MDHEN, CDR2 SYDVKM. The CDR3 runs to 14 residues. This receptor was identified in a woman between 65 and 79 years old with acute or convalescent COVID-19. V and J are TRBV28 and TRBJ1-1, with D hard to call. Sequenced material: peripheral blood. CDR3 loop: CASSPSEGNTEAFF. CDR3 sequence (DNA): TGTGCCAGCAGTCCCTCGGAGGGAAACACTGAAGCTTTCTTT.